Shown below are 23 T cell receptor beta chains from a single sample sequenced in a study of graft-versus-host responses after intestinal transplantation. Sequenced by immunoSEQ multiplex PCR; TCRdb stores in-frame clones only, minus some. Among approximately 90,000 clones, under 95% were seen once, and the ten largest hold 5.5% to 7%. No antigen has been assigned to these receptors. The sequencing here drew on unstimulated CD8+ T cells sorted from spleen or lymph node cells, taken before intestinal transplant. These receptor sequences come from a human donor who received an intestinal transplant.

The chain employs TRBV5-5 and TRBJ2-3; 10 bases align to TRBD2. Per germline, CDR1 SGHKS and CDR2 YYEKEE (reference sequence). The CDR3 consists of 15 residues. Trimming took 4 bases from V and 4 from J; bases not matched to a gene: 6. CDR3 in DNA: TGTGCCAGCAGCCTGCCGGGACTAGCGTCAGATACGCAGTATTTT. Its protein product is CASSLPGLASDTQYF.

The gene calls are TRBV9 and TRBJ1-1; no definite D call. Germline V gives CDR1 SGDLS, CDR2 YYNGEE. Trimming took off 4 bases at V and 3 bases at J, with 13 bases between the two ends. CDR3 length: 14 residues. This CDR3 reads CASSPEGGHTEAFF. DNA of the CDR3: TGTGCCAGCAGCCCAGAGGGAGGCCACACTGAAGCTTTCTTT. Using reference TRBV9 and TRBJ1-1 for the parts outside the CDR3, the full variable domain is DSGVTQTPKHLITATGQRVTLRCSPRSGDLSVYWYQQSLDQGLQFLIQYYNGEERAKGNILERFSAQQFPDLHSELNLSSLELGDSALYFCASSPEGGHTEAFFGQGTRLTVV.

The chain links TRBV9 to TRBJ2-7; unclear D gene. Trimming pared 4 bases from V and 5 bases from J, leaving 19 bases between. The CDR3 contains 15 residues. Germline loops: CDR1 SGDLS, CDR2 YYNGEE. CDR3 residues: CASSPHTDPSHEQYF. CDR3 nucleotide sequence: TGTGCCAGCAGCCCTCACACGGATCCATCCCACGAGCAGTACTTC.

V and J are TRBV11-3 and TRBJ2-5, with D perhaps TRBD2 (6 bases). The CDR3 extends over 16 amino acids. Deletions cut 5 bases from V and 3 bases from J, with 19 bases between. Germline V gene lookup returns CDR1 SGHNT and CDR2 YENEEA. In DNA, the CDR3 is TGTGCCAGCAGCCCGAGGTGGCGCGGAGGGAAAGAGACCCAGTACTTC. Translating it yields CASSPRWRGGKETQYF.

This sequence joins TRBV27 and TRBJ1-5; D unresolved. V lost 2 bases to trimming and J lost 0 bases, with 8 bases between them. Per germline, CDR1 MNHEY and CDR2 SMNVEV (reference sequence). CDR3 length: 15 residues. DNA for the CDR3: TGTGCCAGCAGTTTACACGCAAATAGCAATCAGCCCCAGCATTTT. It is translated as CASSLHANSNQPQHF.

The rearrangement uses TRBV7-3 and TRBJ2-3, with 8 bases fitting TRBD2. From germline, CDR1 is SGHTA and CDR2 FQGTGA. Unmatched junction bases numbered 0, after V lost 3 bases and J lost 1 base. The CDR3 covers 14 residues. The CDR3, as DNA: TGTGCCAGCAGCTTTAGCGGGGGCACAGATACGCAGTATTTT. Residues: CASSFSGGTDTQYF.

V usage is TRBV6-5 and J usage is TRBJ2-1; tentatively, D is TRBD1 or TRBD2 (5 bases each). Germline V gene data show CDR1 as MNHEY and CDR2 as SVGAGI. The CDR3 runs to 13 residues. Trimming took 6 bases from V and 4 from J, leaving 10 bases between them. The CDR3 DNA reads TGTGCCAGCAGCCCGGGACGGTACAATGAGCAGTTCTTC. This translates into CASSPGRYNEQFF.

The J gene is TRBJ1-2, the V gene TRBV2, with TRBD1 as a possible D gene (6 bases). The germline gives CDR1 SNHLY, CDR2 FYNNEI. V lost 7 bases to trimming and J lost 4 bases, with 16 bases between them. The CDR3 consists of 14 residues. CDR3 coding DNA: TGTGCCAGCACCGACGGTGGGACAAGCTATGGCTACACCTTC. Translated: CASTDGGTSYGYTF.

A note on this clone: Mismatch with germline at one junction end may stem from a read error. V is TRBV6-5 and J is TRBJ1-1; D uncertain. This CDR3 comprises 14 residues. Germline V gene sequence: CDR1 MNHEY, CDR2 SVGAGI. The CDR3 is CASSTTIGNAEAFF. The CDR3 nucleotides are TGTGCCAGCAGTACAACCATCGGGAACGCTGAAGCTTTCTTT.

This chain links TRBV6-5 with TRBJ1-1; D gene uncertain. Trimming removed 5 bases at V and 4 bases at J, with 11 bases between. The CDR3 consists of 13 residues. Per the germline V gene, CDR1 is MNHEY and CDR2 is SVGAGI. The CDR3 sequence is CASSEQGGTEAFF. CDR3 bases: TGTGCCAGCAGTGAACAAGGCGGCACTGAAGCTTTCTTT.

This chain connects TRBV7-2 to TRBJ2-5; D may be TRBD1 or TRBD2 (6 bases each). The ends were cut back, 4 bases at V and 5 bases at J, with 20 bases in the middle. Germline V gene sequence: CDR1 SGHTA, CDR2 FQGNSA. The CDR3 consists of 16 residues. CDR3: CASSWAWGPRGETQYF. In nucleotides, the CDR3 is TGTGCCAGCAGCTGGGCCTGGGGGCCACGGGGGGAGACCCAGTACTTC.

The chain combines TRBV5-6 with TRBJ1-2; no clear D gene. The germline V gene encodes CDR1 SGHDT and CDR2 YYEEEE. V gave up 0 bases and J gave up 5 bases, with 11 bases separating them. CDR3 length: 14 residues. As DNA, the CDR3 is TGTGCCAGCAGCTTGGCTGGCAGTGGATATGGCTACACCTTC. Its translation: CASSLAGSGYGYTF.

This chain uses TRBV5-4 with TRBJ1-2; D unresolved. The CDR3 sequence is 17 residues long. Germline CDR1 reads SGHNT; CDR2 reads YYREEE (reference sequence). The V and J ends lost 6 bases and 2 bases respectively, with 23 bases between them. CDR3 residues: CASTQVGLWADNYGYTF. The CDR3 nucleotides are TGTGCCAGCACGCAAGTGGGTTTATGGGCGGACAACTATGGCTACACCTTC.

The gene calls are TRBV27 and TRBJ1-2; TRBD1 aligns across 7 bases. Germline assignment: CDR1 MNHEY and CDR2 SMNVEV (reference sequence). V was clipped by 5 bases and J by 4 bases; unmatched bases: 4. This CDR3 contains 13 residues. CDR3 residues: CASSLRDSYGYTF. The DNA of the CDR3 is TGTGCCAGCAGTCTCCGGGACAGCTATGGCTACACCTTC.

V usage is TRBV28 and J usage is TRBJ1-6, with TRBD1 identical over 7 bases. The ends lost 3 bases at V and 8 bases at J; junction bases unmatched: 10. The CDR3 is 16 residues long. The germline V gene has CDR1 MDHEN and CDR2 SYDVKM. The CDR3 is CASSFDDRALDSPLHF. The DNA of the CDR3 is TGTGCCAGCAGTTTCGACGACAGGGCCCTCGATTCACCCCTCCACTTT.

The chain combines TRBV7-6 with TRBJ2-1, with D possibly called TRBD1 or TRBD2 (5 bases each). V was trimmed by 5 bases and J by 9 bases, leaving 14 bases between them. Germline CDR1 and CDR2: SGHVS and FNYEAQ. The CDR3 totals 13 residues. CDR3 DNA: TGTGCCAGCAGCCCCGGGGACGGCAGTGAGCAGTTCTTC. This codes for CASSPGDGSEQFF.

CDR3 residues: CASSPPGNTEAFF. The CDR3 nucleotides read TGTGCCAGCAGTCCTCCCGGGAACACTGAAGCTTTCTTT. This chain joins TRBV28 and TRBJ1-1; the D is unclear. The germline CDR1 and CDR2 sequences are MDHEN and SYDVKM. The CDR3 length is 13 residues. With 5 bases removed from V and 1 base from J, the gap between germline ends came to 8 bases.

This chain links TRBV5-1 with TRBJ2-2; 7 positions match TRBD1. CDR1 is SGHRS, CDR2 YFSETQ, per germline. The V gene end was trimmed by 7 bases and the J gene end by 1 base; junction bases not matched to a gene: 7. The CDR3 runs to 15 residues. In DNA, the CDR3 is TGCGCCAGCGGCATACACAGGGGGAACACCGGGGAGCTGTTTTTT. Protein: CASGIHRGNTGELFF.

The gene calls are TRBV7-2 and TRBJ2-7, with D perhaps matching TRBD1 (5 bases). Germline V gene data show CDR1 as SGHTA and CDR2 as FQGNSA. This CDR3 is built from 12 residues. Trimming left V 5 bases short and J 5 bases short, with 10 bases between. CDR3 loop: CASSPRVHEQYF. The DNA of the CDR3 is TGTGCCAGCAGCCCCAGGGTACACGAGCAGTACTTC.

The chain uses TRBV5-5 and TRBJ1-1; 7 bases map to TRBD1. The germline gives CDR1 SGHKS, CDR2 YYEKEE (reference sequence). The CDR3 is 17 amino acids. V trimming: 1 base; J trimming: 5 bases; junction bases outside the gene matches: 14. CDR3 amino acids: CASSLYGTTGRNTEAFF. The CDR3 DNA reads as TGTGCCAGCAGCTTGTATGGGACGACAGGGCGGAATACTGAAGCTTTCTTT.

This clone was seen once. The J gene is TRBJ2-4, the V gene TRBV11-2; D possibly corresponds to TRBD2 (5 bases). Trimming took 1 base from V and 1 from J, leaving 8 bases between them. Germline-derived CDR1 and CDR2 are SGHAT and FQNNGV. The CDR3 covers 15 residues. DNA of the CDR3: TGTGCCAGCAGCTTAGGGCCGGGGGCCAAAAACATTCAGTACTTC. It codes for CASSLGPGAKNIQYF.

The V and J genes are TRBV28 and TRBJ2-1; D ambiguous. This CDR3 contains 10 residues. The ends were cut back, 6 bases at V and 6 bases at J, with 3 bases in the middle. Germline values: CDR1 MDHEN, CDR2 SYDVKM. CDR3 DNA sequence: TGTGCCAGCAGCCGCAATGAGCAGTTCTTC. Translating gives CASSRNEQFF.

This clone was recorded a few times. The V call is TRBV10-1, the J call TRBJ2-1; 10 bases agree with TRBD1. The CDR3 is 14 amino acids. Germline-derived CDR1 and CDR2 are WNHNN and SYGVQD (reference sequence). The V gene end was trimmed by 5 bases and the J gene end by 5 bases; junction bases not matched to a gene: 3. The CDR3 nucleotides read TGCGCCAGCAGTAGGGACAGGGGAGACAATGAGCAGTTCTTC. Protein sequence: CASSRDRGDNEQFF.